Detailed here is one T cell receptor beta chain. This clonotype was observed at least ten times. Its antigen target is currently unknown. No base quality information exists; no much larger clone differs at one position. Graves' hyperthyroidism was defined as stable when no progression to ophthalmopathy occurred over 18 months of follow-up. Hyperthyroidism patients were newly diagnosed, with disease duration under 2 months, and aged 18 to 65 years. Exclusion was applied to patients with uncontrolled infections, other autoimmune diseases, pregnancy or lactation. Diagnoses were established on the basis of clinical symptoms, serum thyroxine and TRAb, thyroid ultrasound, and orbital computed tomography. PBMCs were isolated from 7.5 to 10 ml of fresh peripheral blood by Ficoll-Paque density gradient centrifugation. Total RNA was extracted with Trizol reagent, and quality was checked on an Agilent 2100 Bioanalyzer.

The CDR3, cysteine through phenylalanine, is 14 amino acids long. Kept here is only the CDR3 DNA, which spans 42 bases and is read in frame from base 1. Sequences DFQATT (CDR1) and SNEGSKA (CDR2) are obtained from the germline V gene (reference sequence). Unmatched junction bases come to 3, with V trimmed by 3 bases and J by 3 bases. Amplification of TCR beta CDR3 regions was carried out from RNA transcripts. For the first round of RT-PCR on the TCR CDR3, the HTBI primer set was used together with the Qiagen OneStep RT-PCR kit. A second multiplex PCR round built the libraries, followed by size selection and purification. Paired-end sequencing of the libraries was performed with 100 bp reads on an Illumina HiSeq2000. Per the authors' processing: SOAPnuke was used to process the raw data, removing reads that contained adapters or uncalled bases, had a mean Phred below 15, or lacked an exact match to the constant primer or identifier. High-quality paired reads were merged with COPE v1.2.5, and unique nucleotide sequences were defined as clonotypes. MiTCR v1.1 was used to align the clonotypes against IMGT TRBV, TRBD and TRBJ reference segments. The analysis was restricted to V-J combinations with a frequency above 0.0001, which together covered 99.2% of the repertoires. The TCS score was defined as F50 (clonal expansion) divided by E x V (chaos), with BLOSUM62-based TCRdist calculated between CDR3 peptides within each V-J. Welch's t-statistics and random forest reduced 500 to 650 V-J features to about 13, which were used in a naive Bayes classifier (R e1071). The raw public data were reprocessed by TCRdb itself: fastp quality trimming at Q25, MiXCR clonotype calling, in-frame beta chains only. Records with the same CDR3 protein are collapsed into one entry carrying the most frequent genes and DNA. The V and J calls and clone size come from TCRdb's table, not from the authors' own analysis. Within this sample are hundreds of thousands of distinct CDR3 sequences, with around 15% of them counted one time only. About 3.8% of the sample is in the top ten clones.

This entry belongs to a study of T cells in Graves' hyperthyroidism and ophthalmopathy (dated by TCRdb to between 2018 and 2021). Background on the whole study: Peripheral blood samples were taken at initial diagnosis, before any treatment was given. TCR Vbeta CDR3 sequencing of 130 to 150 peripheral blood samples (under 45 ophthalmopathy, 75 hyperthyroidism and around 17 progressor patients) is reported in the paper. An independent validation cohort of under 20 hyperthyroidism patients and over 15 patients who later progressed to ophthalmopathy tested prospective prediction of ophthalmopathy. Thyroid tissue and blood T-cell repertoires from several Graves' hyperthyroidism patients were also compared in the study. Once sampling was done, hyperthyroidism patients were given methimazole at a starting dose of 30 mg daily, whereas ophthalmopathy patients were given high-dose intravenous methylprednisolone. A discovery cohort of fewer than 110 patients, roughly 45 with Graves' ophthalmopathy and over 55 with stable Graves' hyperthyroidism, was used to find distinguishing TCR V-J signatures. The 75 to 100 discovery patients were divided at random into training and test sets in a 7:3 ratio.

General findings and caveats noted by the study authors: No statistical method was used to set the sample size in advance, and investigators knew the group allocation. A 13 V-J signature model separated ophthalmopathy from stable hyperthyroidism, with approximately 87% sensitivity and about 81% specificity in cross-validation and 80%/75% in testing. Most expanded thyroid clonotypes (frequency above 0.001) were also detected in blood, suggesting blood repertoires may reflect thyroid immune responses. In validation, the model predicted progression to ophthalmopathy with 60% to 71% sensitivity and around 72% specificity, a median of roughly seven months before onset.

The sequence derives from a woman aged 25-40 years with Graves' hyperthyroidism. Sequencing input: blood. Rearrangement joined TRBV20-1 to TRBJ2-7, with 12 junctional bases fitting TRBD1. In nucleotide form, the sequence is TGCAGTGCTAGGGGGACAGGGGGCGGCTACGAGCAGTACTTC. It translates to CSARGTGGGYEQYF.